The 30 T cell receptor beta chains in this list originate from one sample, sequenced in a study of Graves' ophthalmopathy and Graves' hyperthyroidism. Amplifying from RNA transcripts, the study obtained TCR beta CDR3 regions. Second-round multiplex PCR followed a first-round RT-PCR using HTBI primers. TCRdb fed the multiplex PCR reads into MiXCR, producing one record per CDR3 protein. The data contain 650,000 to 900,000 distinct CDR3 sequences, roughly 40% of them singletons. The sample consisted of peripheral blood. These receptor sequences come from an adult man with Graves' ophthalmopathy.

This clonotype came up many times. V is TRBV15 and J is TRBJ2-2, with TRBD2 identical over 7 bases. The CDR3 loop spans 15 amino acids. Germline assignment: CDR1 LNHNV and CDR2 YYDKDF (reference sequence). After removal of 5 bases from V and 1 base from J, the junction contained 4 bases not matched to a gene. CDR3: CATSVGGGNTGELFF. Written as DNA, the CDR3 is TGTGCCACCAGCGTAGGCGGGGGGAACACCGGGGAGCTGTTTTTT.

This clonotype occurred many times. CDR3 region: CASSGGSKVGPQHF. The CDR3 region has the DNA TGTGCCAGCAGTGGAGGGAGCAAGGTGGGACCCCAGCATTTT. V usage is TRBV6-1 and J usage is TRBJ1-5, with no clear D. The CDR3 extends over 14 amino acids. CDR1 and CDR2 (germline): MNHNS, SASEGT. Trimming cost V 4 bases and J 10 bases, with 17 bases left between them.

In nucleotides, the CDR3 is TGTGCCAGCAGCTCCCAGGGGGCATCCAACACCGGGGAGCTGTTTTTT. It codes for CASSSQGASNTGELFF. The chain links TRBV7-2 to TRBJ2-2; 8 nucleotides match TRBD1. With V trimmed by 4 bases and J by 2 bases, 6 bases remained unmatched. Germline V gene sequence: CDR1 SGHTA, CDR2 FQGNSA. The CDR3 is 16 amino acids.

J is TRBJ2-5 and V is TRBV20-1; no clear D. V was trimmed by 0 bases and J by 5 bases, leaving 7 bases between them. Germline V CDR1 and CDR2: DFQATT, SNEGSKA (reference sequence). The CDR3 loop spans 12 amino acids. CDR3 sequence reads: CSARERLETQYF. As DNA, the CDR3 is TGCAGTGCTAGAGAAAGGCTGGAGACCCAGTACTTC.

J is TRBJ1-1 and V is TRBV9, with a tentative D call TRBD1 (5 bases). The CDR3 length is 14 residues. The germline V gene encodes CDR1 SGDLS and CDR2 YYNGEE. Trimming left V 0 bases short and J 4 bases short, with 10 bases between. The CDR3 sequence: CASSVGRESTEAFF. CDR3 bases: TGTGCCAGCAGCGTAGGCAGGGAGAGCACTGAAGCTTTCTTT.

To note about this clonotype: A junction boundary mismatches the germline segment, possibly from a read error. The V and J genes are TRBV10-3 and TRBJ1-1, with D tentatively TRBD1 (6 bases). Germline values: CDR1 ENHRY, CDR2 SYGVKD. The CDR3 has 13 amino acids. The CDR3 loop reads CATLGGRDTEAFF. The CDR3 coding sequence is TGTGCCACCTTAGGAGGACGGGACACTGAAGCTTTCTTC.

With respect to this clonotype: The junction departs from germline at one end; a sequencing error may be responsible. V is TRBV7-2 and J is TRBJ1-4; 7 bases are a match to TRBD1. Germline CDR1 reads SGHTA; CDR2 reads FQGNSA. CDR3 size: 17 residues. In DNA form, the CDR3 reads TGTGCCAGCAGCTTAGCGACAGGGAGGGAGGGAAATGAAAAGCTGTTTTTT. Its translation is CASSLATGREGNEKLFF.

The V gene is TRBV15, the J gene TRBJ1-2; TRBD1 aligns across 9 bases. There are 15 residues in the CDR3. Germline CDR1 reads LNHNV; CDR2 reads YYDKDF (reference sequence). With 3 bases clipped from V and 8 bases from J, the junction kept 10 bases outside the gene matches. The CDR3 sequence is CATSSTTGGMKGYTF. The CDR3 DNA sequence: TGTGCCACCAGCAGTACGACAGGGGGAATGAAGGGCTACACCTTC.

This chain links TRBV9 with TRBJ2-5; weak D call: TRBD2 (7 bases). The CDR3 contains 17 residues. The ends were cut back, 4 bases at V and 6 bases at J, with 25 bases in the middle. Germline V gene sequence: CDR1 SGDLS, CDR2 YYNGEE. CDR3 bases: TGTGCCAGCAGCACCGCCGGGGGGCCGGCTGGTGGGAAGACCCAGTACTTC. Translation: CASSTAGGPAGGKTQYF. Filled out from reference TRBV9 and TRBJ2-5, the complete variable domain reads DSGVTQTPKHLITATGQRVTLRCSPRSGDLSVYWYQQSLDQGLQFLIQYYNGEERAKGNILERFSAQQFPDLHSELNLSSLELGDSALYFCASSTAGGPAGGKTQYFGPGTRLLVL.

The chain couples TRBV10-3 to TRBJ1-6; 7 bases map to TRBD1. The CDR3 extends over 12 amino acids. The V and J ends lost 6 bases and 7 bases, in that order; junction bases with no gene match: 0. Germline assignment: CDR1 ENHRY and CDR2 SYGVKD. The CDR3 reads CAIRQGNSPLHF. CDR3 bases: TGTGCCATCAGACAGGGGAATTCACCCCTCCACTTT.

This chain joins TRBV25-1 and TRBJ1-1, with D uncertain. With 5 bases removed from V and 0 bases from J, the gap between germline ends came to 16 bases. CDR3 length: 16 amino acids. Germline lookup yields CDR1 MGHDK and CDR2 SYGVNS. This CDR3 is CASSLVGVAVNTEAFF. The CDR3 DNA reads as TGTGCCAGCAGTTTGGTTGGGGTCGCGGTGAACACTGAAGCTTTCTTT.

Comment on this clonotype: This sequence may be a read error, since a much larger clone differs from it by one base. The chain has TRBV11-2 and TRBJ1-1; a weak D match, TRBD1 (6 bases). Germline V lookup: CDR1 SGHAT, CDR2 FQNNGV. This CDR3 region has 14 residues. The CDR3 nucleotides are TGTGCCAGCGGCTTAGTACAGGGTGAGTCTGAAGCTTTCTTT. Translated, it gives CASGLVQGESEAFF.

The chain combines TRBV19 with TRBJ2-2; 11 bases align to TRBD1. This CDR3 is 17 amino acids long. CDR1 and CDR2 (germline): LNHDA, SQIVND (reference sequence). Trimming at V came to 6 bases and at J to 4 bases, leaving 10 bases not matched to a gene. The CDR3 protein is CASRQRTGGVGTGELFF. The CDR3 DNA is TGTGCCAGTAGGCAAAGGACAGGGGGCGTCGGCACCGGGGAGCTGTTTTTT. Supplemented by reference TRBV19 and TRBJ2-2, the full variable domain reads DGGITQSPKYLFRKEGQNVTLSCEQNLNHDAMYWYRQDPGQGLRLIYYSQIVNDFQKGDIAEGYSVSREKKESFPLTVTSAQKNPTAFYLCASRQRTGGVGTGELFFGEGSRLTVL.

The chain recombines TRBV7-2 with TRBJ2-7; a weak D match, TRBD2 (5 bases). Germline V lookup: CDR1 SGHTA, CDR2 FQGNSA. The CDR3 contains 14 residues. The V and J ends lost 3 bases and 2 bases respectively, with 11 bases between them. The CDR3 loop reads CASSFMGSPYEQYF. The DNA for the CDR3 is TGTGCCAGCAGCTTTATGGGGAGTCCCTACGAGCAGTACTTC.

V usage is TRBV25-1 and J usage is TRBJ1-1; tentative D call: TRBD1 (5 bases). The V gene's germline CDR1 is MGHDK and CDR2 SYGVNS. This CDR3 comprises 13 residues. V shed 5 bases and J shed 6 bases, with 13 bases lying between them. DNA of the CDR3: TGTGCCAGCAGTCAGGGCGTCACGTCTGAAGCTTTCTTT. Amino acids: CASSQGVTSEAFF.

The genes are TRBV7-2 and TRBJ2-7; a weak D match, TRBD2 (7 bases). The CDR3 is made up of 14 amino acids. Between the trimmed V and J ends, which lost 6 bases and 5 bases, there was a span of 17 bases. The germline V gene has CDR1 SGHTA and CDR2 FQGNSA. The CDR3 nucleotides read TGTGCCAGCAGTTATCTCCGGGGGGCCCACGAGCAGTACTTC. It codes for CASSYLRGAHEQYF.

The gene calls are TRBV7-9 and TRBJ1-2, with D tentatively TRBD1 (5 bases). This CDR3 has 14 amino acids. Trimming left V 2 bases short and J 2 bases short, with 9 bases between. CDR1 and CDR2 (germline): SEHNR, FQNEAQ (reference sequence). The CDR3 region has the DNA TGTGCCAGCAGCTTAACGACAGTAAACTATGGCTACACCTTC. This translates into CASSLTTVNYGYTF.

The chain uses TRBV19 and TRBJ2-2; D remains unclear. Trimming pared 3 bases from V and 0 bases from J, leaving 5 bases between. The CDR3 totals 14 residues. Looked up from germline, CDR1 is LNHDA and CDR2 is SQIVND (reference sequence). Here the CDR3 DNA reads TGTGCCAGTAGTATTACGGCGAACACCGGGGAGCTGTTTTTT. It is translated as CASSITANTGELFF.

In this sample, this clonotype turned up many times. This chain connects TRBV12-3 or TRBV12-4 to TRBJ1-2; 7 nucleotides line up with TRBD1. The CDR3 spans 13 residues. The V and J ends lost 6 bases and 4 bases, in that order; junction bases with no gene match: 5. CDR3 sequence (DNA): TGTGCCAGCAGGCCACAGGGGACCTATGGCTACACCTTC. Residues: CASRPQGTYGYTF.

The chain employs TRBV19 and TRBJ1-1; weak D call: TRBD1 (6 bases). The CDR3 extends over 16 amino acids. The V end lost 4 bases, the J end lost 6 bases, and 21 bases lay between the germline ends. Germline V gene lookup returns CDR1 LNHDA and CDR2 SQIVND (reference sequence). CDR3 nucleotide sequence: TGTGCCAGTAGTACCGTAGTCCTACAGGGTTTGCCTGAAGCTTTCTTT. Translating it yields CASSTVVLQGLPEAFF.

The V gene is TRBV20-1, the J gene TRBJ2-6, with D perhaps TRBD2 (5 bases). Between the trimmed V and J ends, which lost 0 bases and 4 bases, there was a span of 16 bases. Per the germline V gene, CDR1 is DFQATT and CDR2 is SNEGSKA (reference sequence). The CDR3 covers 17 residues. The CDR3 coding sequence is TGCAGTGCTAGAGAGGGTCTGGAGCGGACCGGGGCCAACGTCCTGACTTTC. Translating it yields CSAREGLERTGANVLTF.

This clonotype was found many times. A read error is possible here, since a much larger clone lies one base away. The chain combines TRBV15 with TRBJ2-7; D gene uncertain. CDR1 is LNHNV, CDR2 YYDKDF, per germline (reference sequence). The CDR3 is 13 residues long. Trimming cost V 1 base and J 0 bases, with 4 bases left between them. This CDR3 is CATSRGSSYEQYF. Here the CDR3 DNA reads TGTGCCACCAGCAGAGGCAGCTCCTACGAGCAGTACTTC.

At least ten counts were recorded for this clonotype. J is TRBJ1-3 and V is TRBV9; no reliable D call. V was trimmed by 7 bases and J by 2 bases, leaving 10 bases between them. The CDR3 is made up of 13 amino acids. Germline values: CDR1 SGDLS, CDR2 YYNGEE. CDR3 loop: CASQMGPGNTIYF. The CDR3 bases are TGTGCCAGCCAGATGGGCCCTGGAAACACCATATATTTT.

This clonotype has a handful of counts. This CDR3 is CASSRRDRGGYGYTF. In DNA form, the CDR3 reads TGTGCCAGCAGTCGAAGGGACAGGGGAGGATATGGCTACACCTTC. This chain uses TRBV2 with TRBJ1-2, with 10 positions matching TRBD1. The germline V gene has CDR1 SNHLY and CDR2 FYNNEI. The J segment lost 5 bases and the V segment lost 5 bases, leaving 8 bases of the junction unmatched. There are 15 residues in the CDR3.

The V call is TRBV18, the J call TRBJ1-6, with a weak D call TRBD1 (6 bases). The CDR3 is 15 residues long. V gave up 3 bases and J gave up 5 bases, with 11 bases separating them. The germline V gene encodes CDR1 KGHSH and CDR2 LQKENI. The CDR3 spells CASSPSPGDNSPLHF. The CDR3 DNA is TGTGCCAGCTCACCTTCCCCAGGGGATAATTCACCCCTCCACTTT.

V usage is TRBV20-1 and J usage is TRBJ2-7; 10 bases agree with TRBD1. CDR1 and CDR2 from the germline V gene are DFQATT and SNEGSKA (reference sequence). CDR3 length: 15 amino acids. Trimming removed 6 bases from V and 1 base from J; junction bases left unmatched: 9. The CDR3 loop is CSAEYRDRGSYEQYF. CDR3 bases: TGCAGTGCGGAATACCGGGACAGGGGATCCTACGAGCAGTACTTC.

Of note for this clonotype: A read error may explain this, as a much larger clone is one base away. This chain uses TRBV15 with TRBJ1-6, with D possibly matching TRBD1 (5 bases). Germline V gene lookup returns CDR1 LNHNV and CDR2 YYDKDF (reference sequence). The CDR3 contains 15 residues. Trimming shortened V by 7 bases and J by 9 bases, and 19 bases separated the two germline ends. The CDR3 protein is CATIRRGLDGSPLHF. The CDR3 DNA reads as TGTGCCACCATCAGGAGGGGCCTAGACGGTTCACCCCTCCACTTT.

This clonotype was seen ten or more times. This CDR3 is CASSQSGGRGSYEQYF. The CDR3, as DNA: TGCGCCAGCAGCCAGTCAGGGGGCCGAGGCTCCTACGAGCAGTACTTC. The chain combines TRBV4-3 with TRBJ2-7; 8 bases are shared with TRBD1. Germline V lookup: CDR1 LGHNA, CDR2 YSLEER. This CDR3 has 16 amino acids. Trimming took 3 bases from V and 0 from J; bases not matched to a gene: 7.

The chain recombines TRBV9 with TRBJ1-4; no clear D. With 4 bases removed from V and 7 bases from J, the gap between germline ends came to 8 bases. The CDR3 has 12 amino acids. Germline CDR1 reads SGDLS; CDR2 reads YYNGEE. CDR3 residues: CASSQAVEKLFF. CDR3 in DNA: TGTGCCAGCAGCCAAGCAGTTGAAAAACTGTTTTTT.

The chain links TRBV2 to TRBJ1-1; D gene uncertain. V lost 8 bases, J lost 1 base, and 14 bases lay in between. The CDR3 extends over 14 amino acids. In germline, CDR1 is SNHLY, CDR2 FYNNEI. CDR3 protein: CASDPGRRNTEAFF. The CDR3 DNA reads as TGTGCCAGCGATCCGGGCCGACGGAACACTGAAGCTTTCTTT.